This T cell receptor beta chain is from a study of blood T cell repertoires in COVID-19. Grouping used clinical history reported by participants in a survey and questionnaire. V gave up 7 bases and J gave up 5 bases, with 17 bases separating them. CDR1 and CDR2 from the germline V gene are LNHNV and YYDKDF (reference sequence). The CDR3 consists of 14 residues. TCRdb's table, derived via immunoSEQ multiplex PCR, lists solely in-frame clones and lacks some. The data show about 140,000 clones, with roughly 85% seen just once and about 3.2% held by the top ten. This chain links TRBV15 with TRBJ1-1, with D possibly matching TRBD1 (5 bases). The receptor was isolated from a woman between 50 and 59 years old who had recovered from COVID-19. Sequencing was performed on PBMCs or T cells enriched from blood (not recorded which). The CDR3 is CATNQGGAGTEAFF. DNA of the CDR3: TGTGCCACCAACCAAGGAGGGGCAGGGACTGAAGCTTTCTTT.